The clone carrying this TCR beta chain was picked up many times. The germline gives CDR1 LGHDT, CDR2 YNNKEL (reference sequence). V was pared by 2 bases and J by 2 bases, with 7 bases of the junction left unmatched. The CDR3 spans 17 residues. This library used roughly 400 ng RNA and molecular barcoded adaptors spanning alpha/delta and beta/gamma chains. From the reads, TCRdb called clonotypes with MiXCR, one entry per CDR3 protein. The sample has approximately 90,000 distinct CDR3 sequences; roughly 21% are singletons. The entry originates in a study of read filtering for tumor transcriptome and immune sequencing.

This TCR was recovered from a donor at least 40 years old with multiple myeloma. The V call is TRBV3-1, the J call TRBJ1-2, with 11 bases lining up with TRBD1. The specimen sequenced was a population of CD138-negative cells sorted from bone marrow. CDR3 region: CASSQTDRGHVNYGYTF. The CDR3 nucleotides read TGTGCCAGCAGCCAAACGGACAGGGGGCATGTCAACTATGGCTACACCTTC.